This TCR beta chain is drawn from a study of response to subunit inactivated influenza vaccine. Study-wide findings and caveats: Only a handful of new T cells, the authors suggested, are recruited with each seasonal influenza vaccination.

MiXCR, run by TCRdb on the RT-PCR reads, gives a single entry per CDR3 protein. The sample carries about 540,000 distinct CDR3 sequences, around 21% recorded once. The V gene's germline CDR1 is SEHNR and CDR2 FQNEAQ (reference sequence). Trimming removed 5 bases at V and 2 bases at J, with 10 bases between. CDR3 length: 14 amino acids. This clonotype was seen a few times. Its antigen is unknown. The data were also submitted as part of a second study, on T cells expressing NK-cell markers. Turning to that study: TCR beta cDNA was generated via 5'RACE template switching incorporating UMIs. It was from sorted CD3+CD56+NKG2C+, CD3+CD56+NKG2C- and CD3+CD56-NKG2C+ T cells that TCR beta repertoires came.

This sequence originates from a man between 45 and 60 years old who received an inactivated influenza vaccine. The material sequenced was CD4+ T cells sorted from PBMCs, taken 11 to 12 days after vaccination. The rearrangement links TRBV7-9 to TRBJ1-5; D call uncertain. CDR3 region: CASSDLEGNQPQHF. CDR3 DNA sequence: TGTGCCAGCAGCGACTTAGAAGGCAATCAGCCCCAGCATTTT. Together with reference TRBV7-9 and TRBJ1-5, the CDR3 gives the full variable domain: DTGVSQNPRHKITKRGQNVTFRCDPISEHNRLYWYRQTLGQGPEFLTYFQNEAQLEKSRLLSDRFSAERPKGSFSTLEIQRTEQGDSAMYLCASSDLEGNQPQHFGDGTRLSIL.